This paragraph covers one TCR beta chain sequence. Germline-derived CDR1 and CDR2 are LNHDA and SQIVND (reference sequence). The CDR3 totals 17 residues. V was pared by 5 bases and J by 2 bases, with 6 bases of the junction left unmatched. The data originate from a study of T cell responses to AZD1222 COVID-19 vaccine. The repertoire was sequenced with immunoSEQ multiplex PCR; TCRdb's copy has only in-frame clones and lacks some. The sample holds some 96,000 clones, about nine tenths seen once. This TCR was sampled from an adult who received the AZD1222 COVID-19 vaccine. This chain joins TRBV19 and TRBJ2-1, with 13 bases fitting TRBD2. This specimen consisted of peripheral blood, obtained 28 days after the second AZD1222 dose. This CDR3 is CASSARLAGGTYNEQFF. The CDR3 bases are TGTGCCAGTAGTGCCCGACTAGCGGGAGGTACCTACAATGAGCAGTTCTTC.